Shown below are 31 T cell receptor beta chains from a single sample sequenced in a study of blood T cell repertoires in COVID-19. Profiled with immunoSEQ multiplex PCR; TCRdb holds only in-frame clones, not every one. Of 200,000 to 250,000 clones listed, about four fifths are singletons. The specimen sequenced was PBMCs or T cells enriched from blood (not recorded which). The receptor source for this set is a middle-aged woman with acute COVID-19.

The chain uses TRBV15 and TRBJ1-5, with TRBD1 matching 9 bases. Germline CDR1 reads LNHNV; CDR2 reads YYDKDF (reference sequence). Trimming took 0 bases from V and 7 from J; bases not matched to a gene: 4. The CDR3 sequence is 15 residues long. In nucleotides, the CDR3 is TGTGCCACCAGCAGAGAACAGGGGGCGAACCAGCCCCAGCATTTT. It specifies CATSREQGANQPQHF.

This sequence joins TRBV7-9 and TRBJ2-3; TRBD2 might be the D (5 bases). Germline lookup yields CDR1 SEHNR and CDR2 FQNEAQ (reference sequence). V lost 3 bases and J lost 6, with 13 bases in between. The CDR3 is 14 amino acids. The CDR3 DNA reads TGTGCCAGCAGCTTGGGTGGGAGTTTCGATACGCAGTATTTT. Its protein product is CASSLGGSFDTQYF.

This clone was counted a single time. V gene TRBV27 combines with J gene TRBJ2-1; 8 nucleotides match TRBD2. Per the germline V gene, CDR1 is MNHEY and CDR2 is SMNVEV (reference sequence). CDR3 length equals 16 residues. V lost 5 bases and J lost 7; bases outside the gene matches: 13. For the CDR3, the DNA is TGTGCCAGCAGTCCCTTTTTGAGCGGGGGACGAAATGAGCAGTTCTTC. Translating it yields CASSPFLSGGRNEQFF.

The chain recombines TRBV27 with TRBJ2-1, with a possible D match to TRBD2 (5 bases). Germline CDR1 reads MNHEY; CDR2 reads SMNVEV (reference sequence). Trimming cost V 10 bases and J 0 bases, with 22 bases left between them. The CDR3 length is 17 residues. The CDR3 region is CATRRGYGLSSYNEQFF. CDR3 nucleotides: TGTGCCACCAGGCGAGGGTATGGACTTAGCTCCTACAATGAGCAGTTCTTC.

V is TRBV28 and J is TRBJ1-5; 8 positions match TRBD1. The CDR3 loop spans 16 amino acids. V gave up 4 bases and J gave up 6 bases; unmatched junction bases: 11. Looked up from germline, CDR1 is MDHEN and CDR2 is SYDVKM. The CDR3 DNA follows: TGTGCCAGCAGTTCCTCGGGGACAGGTGTTGGTCAGCCCCAGCATTTT. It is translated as CASSSSGTGVGQPQHF.

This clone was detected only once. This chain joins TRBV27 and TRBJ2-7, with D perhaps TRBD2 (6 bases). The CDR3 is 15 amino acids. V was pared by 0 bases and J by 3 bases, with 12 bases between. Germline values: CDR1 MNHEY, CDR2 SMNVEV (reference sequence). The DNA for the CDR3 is TGTGCCAGCAGTTTATCTCCCTGGGGGGTCTACGAGCAGTACTTC. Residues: CASSLSPWGVYEQYF.

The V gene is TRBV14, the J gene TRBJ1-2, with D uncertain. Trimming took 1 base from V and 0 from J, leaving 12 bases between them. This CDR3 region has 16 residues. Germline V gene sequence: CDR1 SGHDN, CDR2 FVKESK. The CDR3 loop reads CASSQVFGRTNYGYTF. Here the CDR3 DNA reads TGTGCCAGCAGCCAAGTCTTCGGGAGGACTAACTATGGCTACACCTTC.

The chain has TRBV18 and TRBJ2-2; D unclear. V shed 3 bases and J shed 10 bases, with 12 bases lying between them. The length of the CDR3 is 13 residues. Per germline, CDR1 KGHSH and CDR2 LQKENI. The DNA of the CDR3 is TGTGCCAGCTCACCTGCCAAGGTAGCGGAGCTGTTTTTT. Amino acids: CASSPAKVAELFF.

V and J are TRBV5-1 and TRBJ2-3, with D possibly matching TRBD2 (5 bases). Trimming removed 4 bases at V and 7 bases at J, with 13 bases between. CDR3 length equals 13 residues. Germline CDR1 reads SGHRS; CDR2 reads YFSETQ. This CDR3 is CASSGGEGNTQYF. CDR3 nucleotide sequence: TGCGCCAGCAGCGGAGGTGAAGGAAATACGCAGTATTTT.

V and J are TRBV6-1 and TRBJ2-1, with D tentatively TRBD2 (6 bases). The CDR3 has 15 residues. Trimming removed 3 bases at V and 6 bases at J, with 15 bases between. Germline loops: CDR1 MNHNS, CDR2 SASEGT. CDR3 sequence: CASSDTGLRSNEQFF. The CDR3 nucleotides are TGTGCCAGCAGTGATACCGGACTAAGGTCCAATGAGCAGTTCTTC.

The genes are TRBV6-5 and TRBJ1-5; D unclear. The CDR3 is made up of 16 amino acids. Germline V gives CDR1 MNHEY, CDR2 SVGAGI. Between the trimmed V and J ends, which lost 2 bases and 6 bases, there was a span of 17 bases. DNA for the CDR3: TGTGCCAGCAGTTACAAGGTATCGGCAGGCAGTCAGCCCCAGCATTTT. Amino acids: CASSYKVSAGSQPQHF.

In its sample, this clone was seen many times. The CDR3, as DNA: TGTGCCACCAGCAGAGATAGGGGGACCTTTTATGGCTACACCTTC. Encoded protein: CATSRDRGTFYGYTF. The chain joins TRBV15 to TRBJ1-2, with D tentatively TRBD1 (6 bases). The V end was cut by 0 bases, the J end by 5 bases, with 13 bases between. Germline CDR1 and CDR2: LNHNV and YYDKDF (reference sequence). This CDR3 is 15 amino acids long.

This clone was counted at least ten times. CDR3 residues: CASSEYPQGRGYTF. CDR3 DNA sequence: TGTGCCAGCAGTGAATACCCACAGGGTCGAGGCTACACCTTC. This chain connects TRBV25-1 to TRBJ1-2, with D tentatively TRBD1 (6 bases). There are 14 residues in the CDR3. V lost 0 bases, J lost 8 bases, and 13 bases lay in between. Germline values: CDR1 MGHDK, CDR2 SYGVNS.

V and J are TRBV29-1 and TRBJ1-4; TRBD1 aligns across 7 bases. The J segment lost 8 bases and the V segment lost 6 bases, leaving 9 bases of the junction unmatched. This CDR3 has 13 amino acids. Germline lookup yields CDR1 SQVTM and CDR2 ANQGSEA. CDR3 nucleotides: TGCAGCGTCCACCGGGACAGTGACGAAAAACTGTTTTTT. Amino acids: CSVHRDSDEKLFF.

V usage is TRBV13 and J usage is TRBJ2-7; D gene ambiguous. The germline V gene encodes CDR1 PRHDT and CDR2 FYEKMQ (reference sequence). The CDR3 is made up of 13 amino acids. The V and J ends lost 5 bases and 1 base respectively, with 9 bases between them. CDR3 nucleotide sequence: TGTGCCAGCAGCCTGTCCGGGTCCTACGAGCAGTACTTC. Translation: CASSLSGSYEQYF.

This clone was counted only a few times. CDR3 sequence reads: CASSLAGTRSGNTIYF. The CDR3 region has the DNA TGCGCCAGCAGCCTTGCAGGGACTAGGTCTGGAAACACCATATATTTT. The V and J genes are TRBV5-1 and TRBJ1-3; D perhaps matches TRBD1 (5 bases). The CDR3 runs 16 residues. V shed 4 bases and J shed 1 base, with 15 bases lying between them. Germline CDR1 is SGHRS and CDR2 is YFSETQ.

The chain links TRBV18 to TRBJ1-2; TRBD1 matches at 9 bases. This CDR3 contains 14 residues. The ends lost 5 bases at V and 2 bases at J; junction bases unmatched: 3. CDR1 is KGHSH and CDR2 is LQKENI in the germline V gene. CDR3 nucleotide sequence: TGTGCCAGCTCATCCGGACAGGGGAACTATGGCTACACCTTC. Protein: CASSSGQGNYGYTF.

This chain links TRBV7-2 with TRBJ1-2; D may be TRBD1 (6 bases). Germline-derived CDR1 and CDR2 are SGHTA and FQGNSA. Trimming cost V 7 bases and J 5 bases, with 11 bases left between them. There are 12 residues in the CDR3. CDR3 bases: TGTGCCAGCACCCGACAGGTTTATGGCTACACCTTC. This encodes CASTRQVYGYTF.

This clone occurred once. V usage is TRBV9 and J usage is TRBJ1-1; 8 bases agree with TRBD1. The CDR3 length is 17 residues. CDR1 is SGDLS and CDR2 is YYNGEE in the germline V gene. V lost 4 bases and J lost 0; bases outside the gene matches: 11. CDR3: CASSPGGGTGMNTEAFF. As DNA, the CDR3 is TGTGCCAGCAGCCCGGGGGGTGGGACAGGTATGAACACTGAAGCTTTCTTT. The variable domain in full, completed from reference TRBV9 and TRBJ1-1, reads DSGVTQTPKHLITATGQRVTLRCSPRSGDLSVYWYQQSLDQGLQFLIQYYNGEERAKGNILERFSAQQFPDLHSELNLSSLELGDSALYFCASSPGGGTGMNTEAFFGQGTRLTVV.

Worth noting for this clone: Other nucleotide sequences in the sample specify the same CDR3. CDR3 DNA sequence: TGTGCCAGTATAAACAGGGGGCGCGGGACTGAAGCTTTCTTT. It specifies CASINRGRGTEAFF. The chain carries TRBV19 and TRBJ1-1; 9 bases are a match to TRBD1. V was pared by 7 bases and J by 5 bases, with 8 bases of the junction left unmatched. CDR3 length equals 14 residues. Germline CDR1 LNHDA, CDR2 SQIVND (reference sequence). The full variable domain, rest sourced from reference TRBV19 and TRBJ1-1, is DGGITQSPKYLFRKEGQNVTLSCEQNLNHDAMYWYRQDPGQGLRLIYYSQIVNDFQKGDIAEGYSVSREKKESFPLTVTSAQKNPTAFYLCASINRGRGTEAFFGQGTRLTVV.

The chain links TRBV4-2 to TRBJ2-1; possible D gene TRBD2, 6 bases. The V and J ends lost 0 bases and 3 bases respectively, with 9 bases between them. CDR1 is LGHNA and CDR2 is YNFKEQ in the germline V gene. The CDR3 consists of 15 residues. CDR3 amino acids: CASSQEGGLYNEQFF. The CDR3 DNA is TGTGCCAGCAGCCAAGAGGGGGGACTCTACAATGAGCAGTTCTTC.

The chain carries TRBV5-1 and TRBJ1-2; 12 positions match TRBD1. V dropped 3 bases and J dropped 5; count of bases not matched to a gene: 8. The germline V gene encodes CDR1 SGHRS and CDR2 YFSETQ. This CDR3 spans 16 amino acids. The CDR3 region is CASSSGTGGRGYGYTF. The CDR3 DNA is TGCGCCAGCAGCTCTGGGACAGGGGGCCGAGGTTATGGCTACACCTTC.

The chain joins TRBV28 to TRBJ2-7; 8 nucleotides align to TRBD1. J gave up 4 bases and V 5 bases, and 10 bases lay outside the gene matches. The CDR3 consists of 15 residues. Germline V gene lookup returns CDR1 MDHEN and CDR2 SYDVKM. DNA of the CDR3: TGTGCCAGCAGTGCGACAGGGGTTTGGGGTTACGAGCAGTACTTC. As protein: CASSATGVWGYEQYF.

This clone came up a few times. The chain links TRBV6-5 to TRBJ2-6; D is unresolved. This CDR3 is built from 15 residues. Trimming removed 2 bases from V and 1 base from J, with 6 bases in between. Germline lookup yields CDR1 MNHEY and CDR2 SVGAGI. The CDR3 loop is CASSYESSGANVLTF. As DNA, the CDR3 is TGTGCCAGCAGTTACGAGTCGTCTGGGGCCAACGTCCTGACTTTC.

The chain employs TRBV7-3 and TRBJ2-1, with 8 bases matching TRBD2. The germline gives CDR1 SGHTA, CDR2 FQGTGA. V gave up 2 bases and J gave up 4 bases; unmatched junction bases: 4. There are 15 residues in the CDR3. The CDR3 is CASSLELAAYNEQFF. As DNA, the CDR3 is TGTGCCAGCAGCTTAGAACTAGCGGCTTACAATGAGCAGTTCTTC.

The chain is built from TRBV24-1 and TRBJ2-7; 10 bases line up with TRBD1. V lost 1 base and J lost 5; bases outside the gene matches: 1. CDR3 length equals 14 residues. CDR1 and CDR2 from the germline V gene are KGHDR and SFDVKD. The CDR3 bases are TGTGCCACCAGTGATTTTGGGACAGGGGACGAGCAGTACTTC. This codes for CATSDFGTGDEQYF.

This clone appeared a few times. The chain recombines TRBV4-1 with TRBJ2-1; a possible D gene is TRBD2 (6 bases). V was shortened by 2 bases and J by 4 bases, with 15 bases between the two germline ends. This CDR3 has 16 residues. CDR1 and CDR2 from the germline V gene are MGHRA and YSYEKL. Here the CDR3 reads CASSQWPAGSYNEQFF. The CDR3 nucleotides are TGCGCCAGCAGCCAATGGCCAGCCGGGAGTTACAATGAGCAGTTCTTC.

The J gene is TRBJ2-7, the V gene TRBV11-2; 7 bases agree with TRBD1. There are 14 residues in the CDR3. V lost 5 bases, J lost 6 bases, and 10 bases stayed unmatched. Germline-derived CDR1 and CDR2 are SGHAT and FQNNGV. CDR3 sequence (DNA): TGTGCCAGCAGCGCACAGGGGTACCTTGGCGAGCAGTACTTC. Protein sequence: CASSAQGYLGEQYF.

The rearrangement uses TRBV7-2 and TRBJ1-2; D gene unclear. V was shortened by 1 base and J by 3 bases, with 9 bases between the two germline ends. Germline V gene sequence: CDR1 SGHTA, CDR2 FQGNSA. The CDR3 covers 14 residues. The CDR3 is CASSLVMGDYGYTF. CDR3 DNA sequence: TGTGCCAGCAGCTTAGTAATGGGAGACTATGGCTACACCTTC.

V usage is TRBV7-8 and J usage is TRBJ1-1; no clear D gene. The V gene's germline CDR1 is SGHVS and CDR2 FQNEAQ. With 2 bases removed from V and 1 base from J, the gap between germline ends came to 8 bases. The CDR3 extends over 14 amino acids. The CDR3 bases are TGTGCCAGCAGCTTACCAGGCCAGAACACTGAAGCTTTCTTT. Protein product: CASSLPGQNTEAFF.

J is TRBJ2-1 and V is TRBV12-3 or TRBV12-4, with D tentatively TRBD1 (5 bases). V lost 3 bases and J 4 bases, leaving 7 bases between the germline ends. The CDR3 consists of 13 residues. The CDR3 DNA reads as TGTGCCAGCAGTTTGGGGCCGTACAATGAGCAGTTCTTC. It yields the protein CASSLGPYNEQFF.